The following is a TCR beta chain sequence with its context. Germline V gene lookup returns CDR1 LGHNA and CDR2 YNFKEQ. The CDR3 runs 14 residues. V was pared by 1 base and J by 11 bases, with 14 bases between. The data were obtained in a study of T cell changes during pregnancy in multiple sclerosis. Some clones are missing from TCRdb's copy, which holds only in-frame ones; the method was immunoSEQ multiplex PCR. The profile shows 35,000 or so clones, approximately 90% of them singletons. The chain has TRBV4-2 and TRBJ1-4; D is perhaps TRBD1 (5 bases). The sequencing used CD4+ T cells from peripheral blood mononuclear cells, collected after pregnancy. The origin of this receptor is a female donor in good health, enrolled as a control in a pregnancy study. For the CDR3, the DNA is TGTGCCAGCAGCCAAGCCGAATCGGGGGGGAAACTGTTTTTT. It encodes CASSQAESGGKLFF.